The rows below give T cell receptor beta chains drawn from one sample of a study of cytomegalovirus exposure and HLA in healthy donors. Assay used: immunoSEQ multiplex PCR; TCRdb lists only in-frame clones, some missing. The sample has some 120,000 clones, around 80% seen once. Sequencing was done on a sample of PBMCs. The receptors were gathered from a man aged 25-45 years in good health and CMV-seropositive. Both conserved end residues are part of each CDR3. A D gene is named only where the DNA matches it firmly. The size field is filled for only some rows; it gives once, few, many or a size class.

>TRBD1|-|TRBV18|TRBJ1-5
CASSYDRGYQPQHF
TGTGCCAGCTCTTACGACAGGGGCTATCAGCCCCAGCATTTT
>-|few|TRBV20-1|TRBJ2-7
CSATGTREQYF
TGCAGTGCGACCGGGACACGCGAGCAGTACTTC
>TRBD1|-|TRBV7-9|TRBJ1-4
CASTRTGTEKLFF
TGTGCCAGCACTCGGACAGGGACTGAAAAACTGTTTTTT
>-|-|TRBV28|TRBJ2-2
CASSFAQGGELFF
TGTGCCAGCAGTTTTGCACAGGGCGGGGAGCTGTTTTTT
>-|few|TRBV10-3|TRBJ1-1
CAISESLRRQLNTEAFF
TGTGCCATCAGTGAGTCTCTGAGGCGGCAGCTGAACACTGAAGCTTTCTTT
>-|-|TRBV6-4|TRBJ2-1
CASPIEGGISSYNEQFF
TGTGCCAGCCCTATCGAGGGCGGGATTAGCTCCTACAATGAGCAGTTCTTC
>-|-|TRBV7-2|TRBJ2-7
CASSSQSAGEQYF
TGTGCCAGCAGCTCCCAGTCGGCGGGCGAGCAGTACTTC
>-|few|TRBV28|TRBJ2-5
CASSGQIQETQYF
TGTGCCAGCAGTGGACAGATCCAAGAGACCCAGTACTTC
>TRBD2|-|TRBV7-6|TRBJ2-1
CASSLGGGEGHFF
TGTGCCAGCAGCTTAGGGGGAGGGGAGGGCCATTTCTTC
>-|-|TRBV6-6|TRBJ2-3
CASINLVTDTQYF
TGTGCCAGCATCAACTTAGTCACAGATACGCAGTATTTT
>TRBD1|once|TRBV28|TRBJ2-7
CASSQRTGSYEQYF
TGTGCCAGCAGCCAGAGGACAGGGTCCTACGAGCAGTACTTC
>TRBD2|once|TRBV30|TRBJ2-1
CAWAPGLADYNEQFF
TGTGCCTGGGCCCCGGGACTAGCGGATTACAATGAGCAGTTCTTC
>TRBD1|once|TRBV6-5|TRBJ2-5
CASSKGQGETQYF
TGTGCCAGCAGTAAGGGACAGGGAGAGACCCAGTACTTC
>TRBD2|-|TRBV6-4|TRBJ2-1
CASSGTSGGYNEQFF
TGTGCCAGCAGTGGTACTAGCGGGGGTTACAATGAGCAGTTCTTC
>TRBD2|few|TRBV7-2|TRBJ2-5
CASSSPGTSGSLQGTQYF
TGTGCCAGCAGCTCCCCCGGTACTAGCGGGAGCTTGCAAGGGACCCAGTACTTC
>TRBD2|-|TRBV5-6|TRBJ2-1
CASSPDLAVSYNEQFF
TGTGCCAGCAGCCCCGATCTAGCGGTCTCCTACAATGAGCAGTTCTTC
>-|-|TRBV6-4|TRBJ2-6
CASSDSGANGLTF
TGTGCCAGCAGTGACTCTGGGGCCAACGGCCTGACTTTC
>-|-|TRBV23-1|TRBJ1-4
CASSQSQGCEKLFF
TGCGCCAGCAGTCAATCCCAGGGGTGTGAAAAACTGTTTTTT
>-|-|TRBV7-3|TRBJ1-1
CASSVTVDTEAFF
TGTGCCAGCAGTGTGACAGTGGACACTGAAGCTTTCTTT
>TRBD1|-|TRBV5-4|TRBJ2-3
CASSQGQGTDTQYF
TGTGCCAGCAGCCAGGGACAGGGCACAGATACGCAGTATTTT
>TRBD1|-|TRBV7-3|TRBJ2-1
CASSRITGVDEQFF
TGTGCCAGCAGCCGGATTACAGGGGTCGATGAGCAGTTCTTC
>-|-|TRBV5-1|TRBJ1-5
CASSWGDVNQPQHF
TGCGCCAGCAGCTGGGGGGACGTTAATCAGCCCCAGCATTTT
>-|-|TRBV4-2|TRBJ2-2
CASSPQQSNTGELFF
TGTGCCAGCAGCCCTCAACAATCGAACACCGGGGAGCTGTTTTTT
>-|few|TRBV15|TRBJ1-2
CATSRVGSNYGYTF
TGTGCCACCAGCAGAGTCGGGTCCAACTATGGCTACACCTTC
>-|-|TRBV11-2|TRBJ1-3
CASSLFGGPSGNTIYF
TGTGCCAGCAGCTTATTCGGAGGCCCCTCGGGAAACACCATATATTTT
>-|-|TRBV7-9|TRBJ2-7
CSSSLVGPGEQYF
TGTTCCAGCAGCTTAGTAGGGCCAGGGGAGCAGTACTTC
>-|-|TRBV30|TRBJ2-7
CAWSAPGSSYEQYF
TGTGCCTGGAGTGCTCCGGGGTCCTCCTACGAGCAGTACTTC
>-|-|TRBV6-1|TRBJ1-1
CASSEDRVRTEAFF
TGTGCCAGCAGTGAAGACAGGGTGAGAACTGAAGCTTTCTTT
>-|-|TRBV5-1|TRBJ1-5
CASSSQFINQPQHF
TGCGCCAGCAGCTCGCAGTTTATCAATCAGCCCCAGCATTTT
>-|-|TRBV5-4|TRBJ2-6
CASSLGWSEGANVLTF
TGTGCCAGCAGCTTGGGATGGAGTGAGGGGGCCAACGTCCTGACTTTC
>TRBD1|-|TRBV5-5|TRBJ2-2
CASSLAFRTGNTGELFF
TGTGCCAGCAGCTTGGCCTTTAGGACAGGGAACACCGGGGAGCTGTTTTTT
>TRBD1|-|TRBV27|TRBJ1-1
CASSQDRSLNTEAFF
TGTGCCAGCAGTCAGGACAGGAGTTTGAACACTGAAGCTTTCTTT
>-|-|TRBV9|TRBJ1-3
CASSVAPQGGRNTIYF
TGTGCCAGCAGCGTAGCTCCCCAGGGAGGGCGAAACACCATATATTTT
>-|-|TRBV5-1|TRBJ2-7
CASSLVQGSYEQYF
TGCGCCAGCAGCTTGGTTCAGGGAAGCTACGAGCAGTACTTC
>-|few|TRBV28|TRBJ1-4
CASSLSEKLFF
TGTGCCAGCAGTTTGAGCGAAAAACTGTTTTTT
>TRBD1|-|TRBV5-1|TRBJ2-7
CASSLSPGQSYEQYF
TGCGCCAGCAGCTTATCACCGGGACAGTCCTACGAGCAGTACTTC
>TRBD1|-|TRBV4-2|TRBJ1-6
CASSQGPGGVNSPLHF
TGTGCCAGCAGCCAAGGACCAGGGGGCGTGAATTCACCCCTCCACTTT
>TRBD2|-|TRBV5-4|TRBJ2-3
CASSQGTSGKTSTDTQYF
TGTGCCAGCAGCCAAGGGACTAGTGGAAAGACTAGCACAGATACGCAGTATTTT